Below are 20 T cell receptor beta chains sequenced from a single sample in a study of blood T cell repertoires in COVID-19. Some clones are missing from TCRdb's copy, which holds only in-frame ones; the method was immunoSEQ multiplex PCR. The table has around 450,000 clones, approximately 86% seen once. Sequencing was performed on PBMCs or T cells enriched from blood (not recorded which). These receptors originate from a woman aged 18 to 35 who had recovered from COVID-19.

V and J are TRBV7-8 and TRBJ2-5, with 7 positions matching TRBD1. V was pared by 5 bases and J by 0 bases, with 9 bases of the junction left unmatched. This CDR3 has 16 amino acids. CDR1 is SGHVS and CDR2 is FQNEAQ in the germline V gene. The CDR3 bases are TGTGCCAGCAGCCTCAGCCCGGGACAGTACCAAGAGACCCAGTACTTC. Translated, it gives CASSLSPGQYQETQYF.

This rearrangement joins TRBV30 to TRBJ2-1; 8 bases align to TRBD1. The CDR3 sequence is 16 residues long. The germline V gene has CDR1 GTSNPN and CDR2 SVGIG (reference sequence). V shed 3 bases, J shed 6 bases, and the junction held 13 bases outside the gene matches. In nucleotides, the CDR3 is TGTGCCTGGAGCTATGGGGGGACAGGAGTACTCAATGAGCAGTTCTTC. Its protein is CAWSYGGTGVLNEQFF.

This chain connects TRBV5-4 to TRBJ1-2; weak D call: TRBD1 (5 bases). V was shortened by 5 bases and J by 4 bases, with 18 bases between the two germline ends. CDR3 length: 15 residues. Germline assignment: CDR1 SGHNT and CDR2 YYREEE (reference sequence). In DNA, the CDR3 is TGTGCCAGCAGGTTAACCAGGGAAGTCAGCTATGGCTACACCTTC. Protein sequence: CASRLTREVSYGYTF.

The chain joins TRBV5-4 to TRBJ1-2, with 8 bases aligning to TRBD1. V lost 4 bases to trimming and J lost 1 base; unmatched junction nucleotides: 12. In germline, CDR1 is SGHNT, CDR2 YYREEE (reference sequence). The CDR3 contains 17 residues. In nucleotides, the CDR3 is TGTGCCAGCAGCCCGCTCAGGACAGGGCAATTTAACTATGGCTACACCTTC. This sequence encodes CASSPLRTGQFNYGYTF.

The chain employs TRBV24-1 and TRBJ2-1; maybe TRBD1 (5 bases). V lost 1 base, J lost 12 bases, and 12 bases lay in between. The CDR3 loop spans 13 amino acids. Looked up from germline, CDR1 is KGHDR and CDR2 is SFDVKD. The CDR3 DNA follows: TGTGCCACCAGTGATTTATTGGGGCAGGGGCAGTTCTTC. Its translation is CATSDLLGQGQFF.

V gene TRBV12-5 combines with J gene TRBJ1-2, with TRBD1 as a possible D gene (6 bases). The CDR3 spans 11 residues. Trimming left V 2 bases short and J 13 bases short, with 11 bases between. CDR1 and CDR2 (germline): LGHNT, FRNRAP. The CDR3 bases are TGTGCTAGTGGTTTGCAGGTGGGGGCCACCTTC. It specifies CASGLQVGATF.

A single count supports this clone. The chain links TRBV5-1 to TRBJ2-7, with D unclear. The V end lost 3 bases, the J end lost 4 bases, and 5 bases lay between the germline ends. The CDR3 consists of 11 residues. Germline V gene sequence: CDR1 SGHRS, CDR2 YFSETQ. CDR3 sequence reads: CASSSHYEQYF. For the CDR3, the DNA is TGCGCCAGCAGCTCCCATTACGAGCAGTACTTC.

CDR3 sequence reads: CAWSPYRTYEQYF. Written as DNA, the CDR3 is TGTGCCTGGAGTCCATACAGGACCTACGAGCAGTACTTC. The chain has TRBV30 and TRBJ2-7, with a possible D match to TRBD1 (5 bases). Germline V gene lookup returns CDR1 GTSNPN and CDR2 SVGIG (reference sequence). The V end was cut by 2 bases, the J end by 2 bases, with 10 bases between. This CDR3 region has 13 residues.

V and J are TRBV29-1 and TRBJ1-2; D uncertain. The germline V gene has CDR1 SQVTM and CDR2 ANQGSEA. Between the trimmed V and J ends, which lost 7 bases and 12 bases, there was a span of 21 bases. This CDR3 is built from 12 residues. The CDR3 reads CSARGRGSRNTF. CDR3 sequence (DNA): TGCAGCGCCCGAGGCCGGGGTTCAAGGAACACCTTC.

J is TRBJ2-2 and V is TRBV5-8; D is ambiguous. This CDR3 contains 16 residues. In germline, CDR1 is SGHTS, CDR2 YDEGEE. V gave up 6 bases and J gave up 0 bases, with 15 bases separating them. CDR3 sequence (DNA): TGTGCCAGCACCCCCCTTGAGTTCCCGAACACCGGGGAGCTGTTTTTT. Translating it yields CASTPLEFPNTGELFF.

This clone turned up a few times. This sequence joins TRBV3-1 (or the pseudogene TRBV3-2) and TRBJ1-4; D not resolved. Germline V gene data show CDR1 as LGHDT and CDR2 as YNNKEL (reference sequence). This CDR3 region has 13 residues. V was trimmed by 0 bases and J by 8 bases, leaving 7 bases between them. In nucleotides, the CDR3 is TGTGCCAGCAGCCAAGACAAGGAGGAAAAACTGTTTTTT. This sequence encodes CASSQDKEEKLFF.

The rearrangement joins TRBV27 to TRBJ2-2; tentatively, D is TRBD1 (6 bases). The CDR3 loop spans 15 amino acids. The ends were cut back, 6 bases at V and 2 bases at J, with 13 bases in the middle. Germline lookup yields CDR1 MNHEY and CDR2 SMNVEV (reference sequence). The CDR3 DNA reads TGTGCCAGCAGACAGGGTTTTGGAAACACCGGGGAGCTGTTTTTT. Residues: CASRQGFGNTGELFF.

The chain combines TRBV28 with TRBJ2-7; D is possibly TRBD2 (5 bases). CDR3 length: 12 amino acids. CDR1 is MDHEN, CDR2 SYDVKM, per germline. The ends were cut back, 3 bases at V and 6 bases at J, with 9 bases in the middle. The DNA of the CDR3 is TGTGCCAGCAGTTTTGAGGGCCTCGAGCAGTACTTC. Translating gives CASSFEGLEQYF.

This clone has just a few counts. The chain combines TRBV20-1 with TRBJ1-2; TRBD1 is a possible D gene (6 bases). Germline CDR1 and CDR2: DFQATT and SNEGSKA (reference sequence). This CDR3 is 16 amino acids long. Trimming stripped 3 bases from V and 1 base from J, with 18 bases between. The CDR3 sequence is CSASGTEGGHNYGYTF. CDR3 coding DNA: TGCAGTGCTAGTGGGACCGAGGGGGGGCATAACTATGGCTACACCTTC.

The J gene is TRBJ2-3, the V gene TRBV5-4; 7 bases line up with TRBD2. Germline values: CDR1 SGHNT, CDR2 YYREEE (reference sequence). V trimming: 4 bases; J trimming: 4 bases; junction bases outside the gene matches: 3. There are 13 residues in the CDR3. For the CDR3, the DNA is TGTGCCAGCAGCCGGGGGGTCGCAGATACGCAGTATTTT. This translates into CASSRGVADTQYF. The whole variable domain, remainder taken from reference TRBV5-4 and TRBJ2-3, is ETGVTQSPTHLIKTRGQQVTLRCSSQSGHNTVSWYQQALGQGPQFIFQYYREEENGRGNFPPRFSGLQFPNYSSELNVNALELDDSALYLCASSRGVADTQYFGPGTRLTVL.

The rearrangement joins TRBV6-2 or TRBV6-3 to TRBJ2-7; 10 bases agree with TRBD1. Trimming took 6 bases from V and 2 from J; bases not matched to a gene: 16. In germline, CDR1 is MNHEY, CDR2 SVGEGT. The CDR3 sequence is 18 residues long. The CDR3 coding sequence is TGTGCCAGCAGCGCCGCGGGACAGGGGCGCCCAGGAGCCTACGAGCAGTACTTC. As protein: CASSAAGQGRPGAYEQYF.

The chain is built from TRBV5-6 and TRBJ1-6, with 9 bases matching TRBD1. Germline trimming cut 2 bases from V and 1 base from J; bases unmatched to any gene: 7. CDR1 is SGHDT and CDR2 is YYEEEE in the germline V gene. The CDR3 has 18 amino acids. In DNA form, the CDR3 reads TGTGCCAGCAGCTTCCGGGGACAGGGCCATTCCTATAATTCACCCCTCCACTTT. Protein product: CASSFRGQGHSYNSPLHF.

On this clone: At one end, the junction sequence differs from germline, possibly due to a read error. V gene TRBV7-8 combines with J gene TRBJ2-7; the match to TRBD1 covers 10 bases. The CDR3 sequence is 12 residues long. Germline V CDR1 and CDR2: SGHVS, FQNEAQ. This chain's CDR3 is CASSFRQGAQNF. For the CDR3, the DNA is TGTGCCAGCAGCTTTCGACAGGGGGCTCAAAACTTC.

The chain employs TRBV20-1 and TRBJ2-5; TRBD2 matches at 8 bases. With V trimmed by 3 bases and J by 4 bases, 10 bases remained unmatched. CDR3 length: 15 residues. CDR1 is DFQATT, CDR2 SNEGSKA, per germline (reference sequence). This CDR3 is CSASDFLGGGETQYF. Here the CDR3 DNA reads TGCAGTGCTAGTGACTTCCTCGGGGGGGGAGAGACCCAGTACTTC.

This clone was observed once. V is TRBV19 and J is TRBJ2-5; the D is unclear. Looked up from germline, CDR1 is LNHDA and CDR2 is SQIVND (reference sequence). CDR3 length: 15 amino acids. Trimming stripped 3 bases from V and 5 bases from J, with 16 bases between. The CDR3 loop is CASSIYSGSTETQYF. The CDR3 nucleotides are TGTGCCAGTAGTATCTATAGTGGTTCCACTGAGACCCAGTACTTC.